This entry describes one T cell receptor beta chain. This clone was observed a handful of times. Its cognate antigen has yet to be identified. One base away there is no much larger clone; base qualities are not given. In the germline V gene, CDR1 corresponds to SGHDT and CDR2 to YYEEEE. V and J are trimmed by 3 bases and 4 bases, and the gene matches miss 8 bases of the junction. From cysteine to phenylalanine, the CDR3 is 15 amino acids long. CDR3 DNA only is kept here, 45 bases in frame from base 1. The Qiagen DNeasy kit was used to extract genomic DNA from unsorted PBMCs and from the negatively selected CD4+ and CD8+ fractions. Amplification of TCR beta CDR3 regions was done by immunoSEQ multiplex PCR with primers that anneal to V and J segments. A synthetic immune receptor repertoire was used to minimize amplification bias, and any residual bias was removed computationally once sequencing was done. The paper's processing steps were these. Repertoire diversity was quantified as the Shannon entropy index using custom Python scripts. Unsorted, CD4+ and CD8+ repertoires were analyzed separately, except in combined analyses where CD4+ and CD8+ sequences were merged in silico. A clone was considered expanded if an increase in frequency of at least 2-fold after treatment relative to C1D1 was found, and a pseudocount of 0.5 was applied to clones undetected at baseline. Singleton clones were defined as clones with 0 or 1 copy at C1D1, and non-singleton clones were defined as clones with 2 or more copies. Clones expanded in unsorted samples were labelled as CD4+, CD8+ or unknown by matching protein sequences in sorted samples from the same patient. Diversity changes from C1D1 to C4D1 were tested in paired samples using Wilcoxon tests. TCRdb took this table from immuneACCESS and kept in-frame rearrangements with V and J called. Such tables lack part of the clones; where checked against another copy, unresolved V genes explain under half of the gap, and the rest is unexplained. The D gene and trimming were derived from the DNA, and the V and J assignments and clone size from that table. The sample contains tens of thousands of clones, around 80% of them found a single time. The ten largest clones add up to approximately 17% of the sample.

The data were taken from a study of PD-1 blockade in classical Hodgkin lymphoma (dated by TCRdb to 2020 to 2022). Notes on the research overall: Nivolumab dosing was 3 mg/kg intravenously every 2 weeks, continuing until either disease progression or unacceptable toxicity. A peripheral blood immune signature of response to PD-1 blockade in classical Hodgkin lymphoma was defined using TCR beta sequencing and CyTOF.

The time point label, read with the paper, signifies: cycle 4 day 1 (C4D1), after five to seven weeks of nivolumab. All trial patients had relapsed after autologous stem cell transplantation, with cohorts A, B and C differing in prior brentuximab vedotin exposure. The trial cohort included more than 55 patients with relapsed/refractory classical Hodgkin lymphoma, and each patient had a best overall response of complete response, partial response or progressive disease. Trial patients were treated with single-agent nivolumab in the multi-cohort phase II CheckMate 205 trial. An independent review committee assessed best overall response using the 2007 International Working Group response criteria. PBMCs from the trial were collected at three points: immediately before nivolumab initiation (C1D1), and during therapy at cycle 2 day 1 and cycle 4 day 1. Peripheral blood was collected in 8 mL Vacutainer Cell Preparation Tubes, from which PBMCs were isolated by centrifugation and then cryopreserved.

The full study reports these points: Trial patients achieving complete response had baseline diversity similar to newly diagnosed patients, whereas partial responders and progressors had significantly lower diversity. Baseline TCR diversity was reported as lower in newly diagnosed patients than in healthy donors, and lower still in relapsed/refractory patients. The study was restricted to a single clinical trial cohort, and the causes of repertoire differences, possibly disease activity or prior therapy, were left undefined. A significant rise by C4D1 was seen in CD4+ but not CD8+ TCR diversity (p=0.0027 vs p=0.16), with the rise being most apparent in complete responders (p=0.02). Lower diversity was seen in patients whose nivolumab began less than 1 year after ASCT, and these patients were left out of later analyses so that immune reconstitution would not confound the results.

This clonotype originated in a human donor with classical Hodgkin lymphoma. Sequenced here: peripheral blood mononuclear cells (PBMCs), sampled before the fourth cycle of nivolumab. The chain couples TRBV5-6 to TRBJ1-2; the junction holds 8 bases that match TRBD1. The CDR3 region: CASSYTGGSRYGYTF. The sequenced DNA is TGTGCCAGCAGCTATACAGGGGGATCTCGCTATGGCTACACCTTC.